A single sample gave rise to the 21 T cell receptor beta chains below, sequenced in a study of CD8 T cells in ankylosing spondylitis. TCRdb recomputed calls from the 5' RACE reads with MiXCR, one row per CDR3 protein. The data hold approximately 100,000 distinct CDR3 sequences, with about 7.7% observed a single time. Sequenced sample: blood, either unsorted or a sorted T cell fraction (not recorded which). The receptor source for this set is a male donor with ankylosing spondylitis or in good health (not recorded which).

This clonotype showed up many times. The chain uses TRBV12-3 or TRBV12-4 and TRBJ1-1, with unresolved D. This CDR3 contains 13 residues. Between the trimmed V and J ends, which lost 0 bases and 2 bases, there was a span of 4 bases. The CDR3: CASSLASNTEAFF. The CDR3, as DNA: TGTGCCAGCAGTTTAGCAAGCAACACTGAAGCTTTCTTT.

This clonotype was detected many times. The genes are TRBV21-1 and TRBJ2-7; the tabulated D call, TRBD1, remains unverified against the DNA. TRBV21-1 is labeled a pseudogene. The CDR3 contains 17 residues. The CDR3 bases are TGTGCCAGCAGCCATCTCGACTCCGGGACAGGGTTACCCGAGCAGTACTTC. It yields the protein CASSHLDSGTGLPEQYF.

Ten or more counts support this clonotype. The genes are TRBV7-9 and TRBJ2-5; no firm D call. The CDR3 spans 15 residues. CDR1 and CDR2 (germline): SEHNR, FQNEAQ (reference sequence). The V end lost 5 bases, the J end lost 2 bases, and 15 bases lay between the germline ends. CDR3 in amino acids: CASSPSGVWQETQYF. In DNA, the CDR3 is TGTGCCAGCAGCCCCTCAGGAGTATGGCAAGAGACCCAGTACTTC.

This clonotype was seen repeatedly, ten times or more. The rearrangement links TRBV12-3 or TRBV12-4 to TRBJ1-1; no reliable D call. The CDR3 sequence is 13 residues long. Trimming left V 6 bases short and J 3 bases short, with 11 bases between. CDR3 region: CASSFQADTEAFF. For the CDR3, the DNA is TGTGCCAGCAGCTTTCAGGCAGACACTGAAGCTTTCTTT.

This clonotype was observed at least ten times. This chain joins TRBV29-1 and TRBJ2-2; D uncertain. V lost 6 bases and J 3 bases, leaving 5 bases between the germline ends. There are 11 residues in the CDR3. Germline CDR1 SQVTM, CDR2 ANQGSEA. The CDR3 reads CSVKDTGELFF. The CDR3 nucleotides are TGCAGCGTCAAGGACACCGGGGAGCTGTTTTTT.

This clonotype was recorded many times. This rearrangement joins TRBV7-9 to TRBJ2-5, with D unclear. The V end was cut by 4 bases, the J end by 2 bases, with 11 bases between. Germline CDR1 is SEHNR and CDR2 is FQNEAQ (reference sequence). This CDR3 has 14 amino acids. CDR3 DNA sequence: TGTGCCAGCAGCTCGGGTTACAGACAAGAGACCCAGTACTTC. Its protein is CASSSGYRQETQYF. The full variable domain, with the rest looked up from reference TRBV7-9 and TRBJ2-5, is DTGVSQNPRHKITKRGQNVTFRCDPISEHNRLYWYRQTLGQGPEFLTYFQNEAQLEKSRLLSDRFSAERPKGSFSTLEIQRTEQGDSAMYLCASSSGYRQETQYFGPGTRLLVL.

This clonotype has at least ten counts. The chain combines TRBV14 with TRBJ1-2; TRBD1 matches 7 bases. J was trimmed by 4 bases and V by 2 bases; bases with no gene match: 16. This CDR3 comprises 18 residues. Looked up from germline, CDR1 is SGHDN and CDR2 is FVKESK. As DNA, the CDR3 is TGTGCCAGCAGCCAAAGGGGCGGCGATAGGGGGCGATCCTATGGCTACACCTTC. It translates to CASSQRGGDRGRSYGYTF.

This clonotype has ten or more counts. The V call is TRBV12-3 or TRBV12-4, the J call TRBJ2-5, with 8 bases identical to TRBD1. V trimming: 2 bases; J trimming: 5 bases; junction bases outside the gene matches: 4. This CDR3 spans 14 amino acids. The CDR3 DNA reads as TGTGCCAGCAGTTTACAGGGGGCTTGGGAGACCCAGTACTTC. Its translation is CASSLQGAWETQYF.

This clonotype was detected ten times or more. The chain carries TRBV4-1 and TRBJ1-2; TRBD1 matches 8 bases. After removal of 3 bases from V and 3 bases from J, the junction contained 9 bases not matched to a gene. The V gene's germline CDR1 is MGHRA and CDR2 YSYEKL. The CDR3 is made up of 16 amino acids. The CDR3 DNA reads as TGCGCCAGCAGCCAGCCCAGGAGGGACAGGTACTATGGCTACACCTTC. Its translation: CASSQPRRDRYYGYTF.

The J gene is TRBJ2-5, the V gene TRBV12-3 or TRBV12-4, with TRBD2 as a possible D gene (5 bases). Trimming left V 2 bases short and J 6 bases short, with 13 bases between. CDR3 length: 14 amino acids. Written as DNA, the CDR3 is TGTGCCAGCAGTTTAAGGCGGAGGAGGAAGACCCAGTACTTC. The encoded protein is CASSLRRRRKTQYF.

This clonotype was detected only once. This could be a read error, since a much larger clone is one nucleotide away. V gene TRBV5-6 combines with J gene TRBJ2-5; no reliable D call. Germline CDR1 is SGHDT and CDR2 is YYEEEE. The CDR3 spans 15 residues. CDR3 loop: CAGSFLRSPQETQYF. The CDR3 nucleotides read TGTGCCGGCAGCTTCCTCAGGAGCCCACAAGAGACCCAGTACTTC.

This clonotype was counted ten times or more. The chain couples TRBV7-3 to TRBJ2-2; the D is unclear. Trimming took off 2 bases at V and 7 bases at J, with 8 bases between the two ends. Germline CDR1 and CDR2: SGHTA and FQGTGA. CDR3 size: 13 residues. CDR3 region: CASSLPSIGELFF. CDR3 sequence (DNA): TGTGCCAGCAGCTTACCCAGCATCGGGGAGCTGTTTTTT.

This clonotype was counted ten times or more. The chain recombines TRBV6-1 with TRBJ2-3, with TRBD1 identical over 9 bases. After removal of 6 bases from V and 5 bases from J, the junction contained 9 bases not matched to a gene. Germline CDR1 and CDR2: MNHNS and SASEGT. The length of the CDR3 is 15 residues. The CDR3 sequence is CASSSKQGAGDTQYF. The CDR3 DNA reads as TGTGCCAGCAGCTCCAAACAGGGGGCTGGAGATACGCAGTATTTT.

To note about this clonotype: This may stem from a read error, because a much larger clone lies one nucleotide away. V usage is TRBV6-1 and J usage is TRBJ2-1, with D perhaps matching TRBD1 or TRBD2 (5 bases each). CDR1 and CDR2 (germline): MNHNS, SASEGT. The length of the CDR3 is 15 residues. This CDR3 is CASSAPGPPRNGQFF. In DNA form, the CDR3 reads TGTGCCAGCAGTGCTCCGGGACCCCCCCGCAATGGGCAGTTCTTC.

The chain joins TRBV4-2 to TRBJ2-4; 8 bases agree with TRBD2. The germline CDR1 and CDR2 sequences are LGHNA and YNFKEQ. CDR3 length: 18 amino acids. V lost 4 bases to trimming and J lost 0 bases; unmatched junction nucleotides: 11. This chain's CDR3 is CASSPVGSGGLAKNIQYF. The CDR3 bases are TGTGCCAGCAGCCCAGTGGGAAGCGGGGGTTTAGCCAAAAACATTCAGTACTTC.

This clonotype was picked up many times. This chain joins TRBV29-1 and TRBJ2-3; 8 positions match TRBD1. This CDR3 region has 14 residues. V lost 7 bases to trimming and J lost 3 bases; unmatched junction nucleotides: 9. Germline lookup yields CDR1 SQVTM and CDR2 ANQGSEA. CDR3 region: CSAQQGERTDTQYF. The CDR3 DNA reads TGCAGCGCTCAACAGGGGGAGAGAACAGATACGCAGTATTTT.

This clonotype came up many times. This chain uses TRBV27 with TRBJ2-7, with D perhaps being TRBD1 or TRBD2 (5 bases each). Germline CDR1 is MNHEY and CDR2 is SMNVEV (reference sequence). V was cut by 5 bases and J by 3 bases, with 11 bases left in between. This CDR3 has 13 amino acids. In DNA, the CDR3 is TGTGCCAGCAGTCGGGGCTGGGGCTACGAGCAGTACTTC. This gives the protein CASSRGWGYEQYF.

This clonotype was seen many times. This chain joins TRBV20-1 and TRBJ2-1, with 8 bases that match TRBD2. This CDR3 has 15 amino acids. The V and J ends lost 3 bases and 7 bases, in that order; junction bases with no gene match: 11. CDR1 and CDR2 from the germline V gene are DFQATT and SNEGSKA (reference sequence). The CDR3 DNA follows: TGCAGTGCTAGTGAGAACGGGAGGGCTCATAATGAGCAGTTCTTC. Translating it yields CSASENGRAHNEQFF.

This clonotype was seen at least ten times. The chain employs TRBV12-3 or TRBV12-4 and TRBJ2-1; D is ambiguous. V was shortened by 4 bases and J by 0 bases, with 10 bases between the two germline ends. The CDR3 loop spans 15 amino acids. The CDR3 loop is CASSSLTISYNEQFF. DNA of the CDR3: TGTGCCAGCAGTTCCCTAACGATCTCCTACAATGAGCAGTTCTTC.

This clonotype has a handful of counts. The J gene is TRBJ1-5, the V gene TRBV4-3, with D perhaps TRBD1 (5 bases). The CDR3 is made up of 13 amino acids. V lost 0 bases and J 6 bases, leaving 6 bases between the germline ends. Per the germline V gene, CDR1 is LGHNA and CDR2 is YSLEER. The chain's CDR3 is CASSQDQGQPQHF. The CDR3 DNA is TGCGCCAGCAGCCAAGATCAGGGTCAGCCCCAGCATTTT.

Ten or more counts support this clonotype. The rearrangement joins TRBV4-2 to TRBJ2-1; TRBD2 agrees at 13 bases. There are 16 residues in the CDR3. Germline loops: CDR1 LGHNA, CDR2 YNFKEQ. V shed 1 base and J 5 bases; nucleotides not matched to a gene: 2. CDR3 nucleotides: TGTGCCAGCAGCCAAGTACTAGCGGGGGGGGACAATGAGCAGTTCTTC. Its translation: CASSQVLAGGDNEQFF.